This T cell receptor (beta chain) appears in the sequencing data of a study of cytomegalovirus exposure and HLA in healthy donors. General study points: Follow-up analysis later connected one missense variant in DCLRE1C with trimming of TCR beta V- and J-genes. Across donors, sequencing depth was assumed by presence/absence analyses to be roughly uniform. Among CMV-associated TCR beta chains, most appeared HLA-restricted in a later analysis.

In regard to this clone: The target antigen is unknown.

V lost 6 bases to trimming and J lost 2 bases; unmatched junction nucleotides: 5. The CDR3 runs to 14 residues. Germline loops: CDR1 MNHEY, CDR2 SMNVEV (reference sequence). A multiplex PCR was run with 60 Vbeta primers and 13 Jbeta primers. Data came from immunoSEQ multiplex PCR; TCRdb stores just in-frame clones and leaves some out. The table records 150,000 or so clones, roughly three quarters of them present only once. The V gene is TRBV27, the J gene TRBJ2-7, with 9 bases lining up with TRBD1. This TCR was recovered from a man aged 35-49 years in good health and CMV-seropositive. Sequencing was performed on PBMCs. The CDR3 DNA follows: TGTGCCAGCAGCTCGGGACAGGGACCCTACGAGCAGTACTTC. Translated: CASSSGQGPYEQYF.